Below are 19 T cell receptor beta chains sequenced from a single sample in a study of cytomegalovirus exposure and HLA in healthy donors. PCR primers comprised 60 Vbeta and 13 Jbeta primers. Using immunoSEQ multiplex PCR, the repertoire was profiled, and TCRdb retains in-frame clones only, with some absent. The sample records about 160,000 clones, around four fifths being singletons. The sequenced sample was PBMCs. The source is a man aged 30 to 45 in good health and CMV-seronegative.

The rearrangement links TRBV29-1 to TRBJ1-4; no clear D. Germline V lookup: CDR1 SQVTM, CDR2 ANQGSEA. This CDR3 spans 14 amino acids. V was trimmed by 4 bases and J by 0 bases, leaving 9 bases between them. This CDR3 is CSVARGATNEKLFF. CDR3 bases: TGCAGCGTTGCGCGGGGAGCAACTAATGAAAAACTGTTTTTT.

In this sample, this clone turned up once. CDR3 sequence (DNA): TGTGCCAGCAGGCAGACAGAGTATAGCAATCAGCCCCAGCATTTT. Amino acids: CASRQTEYSNQPQHF. The V gene is TRBV6-6, the J gene TRBJ1-5; maybe TRBD1 (5 bases). The CDR3 sequence is 15 residues long. Trimming shortened V by 6 bases and J by 0 bases, and 12 bases separated the two germline ends. CDR1 is MNHNY and CDR2 is SVGAGI in the germline V gene (reference sequence).

The CDR3 reads CASSQGQHGYTF. The DNA for the CDR3 is TGTGCCAGCTCCCAGGGCCAGCATGGCTACACCTTC. The V call is TRBV18, the J call TRBJ1-2, with D perhaps matching TRBD1 (5 bases). Germline CDR1 KGHSH, CDR2 LQKENI. The CDR3 consists of 12 residues. V lost 6 bases, J lost 6 bases, and 11 bases lay in between.

The V and J genes are TRBV7-9 and TRBJ1-5; D unclear. Trimming shortened V by 0 bases and J by 6 bases, and 6 bases separated the two germline ends. Germline-derived CDR1 and CDR2 are SEHNR and FQNEAQ (reference sequence). CDR3 length: 13 residues. CDR3 sequence: CASSLAGSQPQHF. DNA of the CDR3: TGTGCCAGCAGCTTAGCGGGGAGTCAGCCCCAGCATTTT.

The chain uses TRBV4-3 and TRBJ2-2, with TRBD2 identical over 8 bases. This CDR3 comprises 15 residues. Germline V lookup: CDR1 LGHNA, CDR2 YSLEER. V lost 1 base to trimming and J lost 4 bases; unmatched junction nucleotides: 2. The CDR3 protein is CASSQAGGSTGELFF. The CDR3 nucleotides read TGCGCCAGCAGCCAAGCGGGAGGGAGCACCGGGGAGCTGTTTTTT.

The chain couples TRBV19 to TRBJ1-1; 8 bases fit TRBD1. Looked up from germline, CDR1 is LNHDA and CDR2 is SQIVND (reference sequence). There are 20 residues in the CDR3. V trimming: 7 bases; J trimming: 3 bases; junction bases outside the gene matches: 25. The CDR3 spells CASTRTGFNAAETSDTEAFF. The CDR3 DNA is TGTGCCAGTACCAGGACAGGGTTTAACGCGGCGGAGACCTCGGACACTGAAGCTTTCTTT.

The chain uses TRBV13 and TRBJ1-1, with 8 positions matching TRBD1. CDR3 length: 14 residues. Per the germline V gene, CDR1 is PRHDT and CDR2 is FYEKMQ (reference sequence). V was clipped by 3 bases and J by 5 bases; unmatched bases: 5. Here the CDR3 DNA reads TGTGCCAGCAGCTTCCAGGGGGCAGGGACTGAAGCTTTCTTT. Its protein is CASSFQGAGTEAFF.

This clone was counted a few times. This chain uses TRBV15 with TRBJ2-7; D not resolved. Germline CDR1 and CDR2: LNHNV and YYDKDF (reference sequence). V was pared by 3 bases and J by 4 bases, with 13 bases between. This CDR3 has 14 residues. The CDR3 DNA reads TGTGCCACCAGCAGCTCCACAGACAAATACGAGCAGTACTTC. Translated, it gives CATSSSTDKYEQYF.

This clone was detected a few times. The chain links TRBV9 to TRBJ2-3, with 8 bases fitting TRBD1. CDR3 length: 16 amino acids. Trimming at V came to 0 bases and at J to 5 bases, leaving 8 bases not matched to a gene. Germline assignment: CDR1 SGDLS and CDR2 YYNGEE. Written as DNA, the CDR3 is TGTGCCAGCAGCGTAGGGACAGGGCATGGGCAAGATACGCAGTATTTT. It translates to CASSVGTGHGQDTQYF.

V gene TRBV11-2 combines with J gene TRBJ1-1; TRBD1 might be the D (5 bases). The V and J ends lost 5 bases and 0 bases respectively, with 13 bases between them. Germline V gene sequence: CDR1 SGHAT, CDR2 FQNNGV. The CDR3 consists of 15 residues. CDR3 in amino acids: CASSARQRLNTEAFF. The CDR3 DNA is TGTGCCAGCAGCGCTCGACAGAGACTGAACACTGAAGCTTTCTTT.

The table lists this clone with a count of one. The same CDR3 is also encoded by other DNA sequences in this sample. The chain recombines TRBV7-3 with TRBJ2-2; D is possibly TRBD1 (6 bases). V gave up 4 bases and J gave up 5 bases, with 8 bases separating them. This CDR3 is 13 amino acids long. Germline CDR1 reads SGHTA; CDR2 reads FQGTGA. In nucleotides, the CDR3 is TGTGCCAGCAGCTCCACAGGGACCGGGGAGCTGTTTTTT. Translating gives CASSSTGTGELFF.

The rearrangement uses TRBV6-5 and TRBJ2-5; 7 bases map to TRBD1. Trimming at V came to 6 bases and at J to 1 base, leaving 2 bases not matched to a gene. The CDR3 loop spans 13 amino acids. The germline CDR1 and CDR2 sequences are MNHEY and SVGAGI. CDR3 protein: CASSDRVQETQYF. The CDR3 DNA reads as TGTGCCAGCAGCGACAGGGTCCAAGAGACCCAGTACTTC.

This clone appeared a single time. The V and J genes are TRBV19 and TRBJ1-1; TRBD1 is a possible D gene (5 bases). V was shortened by 5 bases and J by 1 base, with 14 bases between the two germline ends. CDR1 and CDR2 (germline): LNHDA, SQIVND (reference sequence). The CDR3 consists of 15 residues. As DNA, the CDR3 is TGTGCCAGTAGTTATTACAGGATCGGGAACACTGAAGCTTTCTTT. This translates into CASSYYRIGNTEAFF.

The chain has TRBV5-1 and TRBJ1-1; 8 positions agree with TRBD1. J gave up 1 base and V 2 bases, and 4 bases lay outside the gene matches. The CDR3 covers 15 residues. The germline V gene has CDR1 SGHRS and CDR2 YFSETQ. The CDR3 sequence is CASSLMTGANTEAFF. CDR3 sequence (DNA): TGCGCCAGCAGCTTAATGACAGGGGCGAACACTGAAGCTTTCTTT.

The chain employs TRBV7-3 and TRBJ2-7; 7 bases align to TRBD1. The CDR3 consists of 19 residues. The junction had 16 bases not matched to a gene; V was cut back by 1 base and J by 1 base. Germline CDR1 and CDR2: SGHTA and FQGTGA. CDR3 sequence reads: CASSLKPPHRDRSSYEQYF. CDR3 nucleotide sequence: TGTGCCAGCAGCTTAAAACCCCCCCACCGGGACAGAAGTTCCTACGAGCAGTACTTC.

This chain links TRBV30 with TRBJ1-5; no reliable D call. Trimming took off 2 bases at V and 4 bases at J, with 9 bases between the two ends. The CDR3 runs 13 residues. The germline gives CDR1 GTSNPN, CDR2 SVGIG (reference sequence). The CDR3 loop reads CAWSRGINQPQHF. The CDR3 coding sequence is TGTGCCTGGAGTCGGGGAATAAATCAGCCCCAGCATTTT.

The chain uses TRBV5-1 and TRBJ2-1; D is perhaps TRBD2 (7 bases). The germline V and J ends were trimmed by 6 bases and 9 bases, with 19 bases remaining between them. CDR3 length: 14 amino acids. Germline assignment: CDR1 SGHRS and CDR2 YFSETQ. The CDR3 sequence: CASMLGGASGEQFF. The CDR3 coding sequence is TGCGCCAGCATGTTGGGGGGGGCGTCGGGTGAGCAGTTCTTC.

This clone was observed a handful of times. Other nucleotide sequences from this sample produce the same CDR3. The V call is TRBV5-1, the J call TRBJ2-1, with 8 bases identical to TRBD2. Germline V CDR1 and CDR2: SGHRS, YFSETQ. The length of the CDR3 is 15 residues. The trim removed 2 bases at V and 1 base at J, leaving 2 bases unmatched. This chain's CDR3 is CASSFTSGSYNEQFF. In nucleotides, the CDR3 is TGCGCCAGCAGCTTTACTAGCGGTTCCTACAATGAGCAGTTCTTC.

The V gene is TRBV7-6, the J gene TRBJ2-7, with TRBD1 matching 11 bases. The CDR3 has 18 residues. Germline V gene lookup returns CDR1 SGHVS and CDR2 FNYEAQ. V trimming: 1 base; J trimming: 4 bases; junction bases outside the gene matches: 12. CDR3 region: CASSLVGQGDRISYEQYF. The CDR3 nucleotides are TGTGCCAGCAGCTTAGTGGGACAGGGGGACCGGATATCTTACGAGCAGTACTTC.